The 31 T cell receptor beta chains below come from one sample, sequenced in a study of radiotherapy plus CTLA-4 blockade in lung cancer. Produced via immunoSEQ multiplex PCR; TCRdb's table is partial and in-frame only. This sample has approximately 81,000 clones, with 78% found just once. The specimen was peripheral blood, collected from a patient treated with radiotherapy plus ipilimumab. Source of these receptors: a human donor with non-small cell lung cancer who had a partial response to radiotherapy plus ipilimumab. Some clones in this sample may be carry-over from other donors' samples.

The V and J genes are TRBV28 and TRBJ1-2; maybe TRBD1 (6 bases). The V end lost 5 bases, the J end lost 3 bases, and 10 bases lay between the germline ends. The CDR3 runs 13 residues. Germline V CDR1 and CDR2: MDHEN, SYDVKM. This CDR3 reads CASSITGHYGYTF. CDR3 coding DNA: TGTGCCAGCAGTATAACAGGGCACTATGGCTACACCTTC.

The chain joins TRBV10-1 to TRBJ2-3; TRBD2 matches 9 bases. The V gene end was trimmed by 8 bases and the J gene end by 0 bases; junction bases not matched to a gene: 6. CDR1 and CDR2 (germline): WNHNN, SYGVQD (reference sequence). The length of the CDR3 is 15 residues. In DNA form, the CDR3 reads TGCGCCAGCTCAAGCGGGAGGTATAGCACAGATACGCAGTATTTT. Translating gives CASSSGRYSTDTQYF.

The chain couples TRBV28 to TRBJ1-6; 8 nucleotides match TRBD1. Germline values: CDR1 MDHEN, CDR2 SYDVKM. Trimming removed 5 bases from V and 10 bases from J; junction bases left unmatched: 10. The CDR3 extends over 15 amino acids. DNA for the CDR3: TGTGCCAGCAGTGGTCCAGGGGGCGCACACTCACCCCTCCACTTT. Translation: CASSGPGGAHSPLHF.

The chain carries TRBV2 and TRBJ2-3, with TRBD2 as a possible D gene (5 bases). The V end lost 2 bases, the J end lost 5 bases, and 11 bases lay between the germline ends. The CDR3 runs 14 residues. Germline-derived CDR1 and CDR2 are SNHLY and FYNNEI. CDR3 loop: CASSELALIDTQYF. CDR3 bases: TGTGCCAGCAGTGAACTAGCCCTTATAGATACGCAGTATTTT.

This clone was detected only once. The V call is TRBV6-1, the J call TRBJ2-7, with D unresolved. Trimming took 5 bases from V and 5 from J, leaving 13 bases between them. The CDR3 runs to 13 residues. CDR1 and CDR2 (germline): MNHNS, SASEGT. The CDR3 reads CASSSPGRDEQYF. The CDR3 DNA reads TGTGCCAGCAGTTCGCCTGGTCGGGACGAGCAGTACTTC.

The rearrangement links TRBV2 to TRBJ1-6, with a possible D match to TRBD1 (5 bases). The V end was cut by 6 bases, the J end by 0 bases, with 9 bases between. CDR1 SNHLY and CDR2 FYNNEI come from the germline V gene. This CDR3 is 15 amino acids long. The CDR3 sequence is CASRQEPSYNSPLHF. CDR3 nucleotide sequence: TGTGCCAGCAGACAGGAGCCCTCCTATAATTCACCCCTCCACTTT. Full variable domain (missing parts from reference TRBV2 and TRBJ1-6): EPEVTQTPSHQVTQMGQEVILRCVPISNHLYFYWYRQILGQKVEFLVSFYNNEISEKSEIFDDQFSVERPDGSNFTLKIRSTKLEDSAMYFCASRQEPSYNSPLHFGNGTRLTVT.

This clone was seen a single time. The chain couples TRBV7-7 to TRBJ1-3; the match to TRBD1 covers 8 bases. The CDR3 spans 12 residues. Germline V gene sequence: CDR1 SSHAT, CDR2 FNYEAQ (reference sequence). Unmatched junction bases numbered 7, after V lost 5 bases and J lost 13 bases. The CDR3 DNA is TGTGCCAGCAGCCCGCGACAGGGGCCTATATATTTT. Residues: CASSPRQGPIYF.

This chain links TRBV2 with TRBJ1-2; D is perhaps TRBD1 (5 bases). The germline CDR1 and CDR2 sequences are SNHLY and FYNNEI. The CDR3 consists of 17 residues. Deletions cut 4 bases from V and 3 bases from J, with 21 bases between. CDR3 coding DNA: TGTGCCAGCAGTGCCCACCGGTTAGCGGGGCAGGACTATGGCTACACCTTC. Its translation is CASSAHRLAGQDYGYTF.

The V gene is TRBV4-2, the J gene TRBJ2-1; D gene ambiguous. V lost 0 bases and J 7 bases, leaving 13 bases between the germline ends. The germline gives CDR1 LGHNA, CDR2 YNFKEQ. The CDR3 has 15 amino acids. The CDR3 loop is CASSQDLLYGNEQFF. The CDR3, as DNA: TGTGCCAGCAGCCAAGATTTACTATATGGAAATGAGCAGTTCTTC.

This clone was recorded only once. The chain uses TRBV6-5 and TRBJ2-2, with D maybe TRBD1 (5 bases). V was cut by 5 bases and J by 4 bases, with 14 bases left in between. The CDR3 length is 15 residues. In germline, CDR1 is MNHEY, CDR2 SVGAGI. The CDR3 DNA reads as TGTGCCAGCAGTGTGGCCAGGGTCGGCACCGGGGAGCTGTTTTTT. Translating gives CASSVARVGTGELFF.

The genes are TRBV19 and TRBJ2-3, with 7 bases matching TRBD2. Germline-derived CDR1 and CDR2 are LNHDA and SQIVND (reference sequence). The V segment lost 1 base and the J segment 4 bases; nucleotides outside the gene matches: 2. This CDR3 contains 14 residues. The CDR3 coding sequence is TGTGCCAGTAGTATAGGCGGGGGACCAGATACGCAGTATTTT. Protein product: CASSIGGGPDTQYF.

The J gene is TRBJ1-3, the V gene TRBV29-1, with D unresolved. Germline V gene data show CDR1 as SQVTM and CDR2 as ANQGSEA. Trimming removed 0 bases at V and 0 bases at J, with 12 bases between. CDR3 length: 16 amino acids. The CDR3 bases are TGCAGCGTTGAAGATCTCCGGGGATACTCTGGAAACACCATATATTTT. Translation gives CSVEDLRGYSGNTIYF.

The gene calls are TRBV28 and TRBJ2-7; no firm D call. V was trimmed by 6 bases and J by 4 bases, leaving 10 bases between them. The CDR3 extends over 12 amino acids. CDR1 is MDHEN, CDR2 SYDVKM, per germline. The CDR3 region is CASSPQKYEQYF. The CDR3 region has the DNA TGTGCCAGCAGCCCTCAGAAATACGAGCAGTACTTC.

This chain uses TRBV19 with TRBJ2-2, with TRBD2 matching over 9 bases. This CDR3 has 16 residues. Per germline, CDR1 LNHDA and CDR2 SQIVND (reference sequence). V gave up 3 bases and J gave up 4 bases; unmatched junction bases: 6. The CDR3 DNA reads as TGTGCCAGTAGTATTAATGGGCGGGGGGGCACCGGGGAGCTGTTTTTT. Protein: CASSINGRGGTGELFF. Combining the CDR3 with reference TRBV19 and TRBJ2-2 gives the whole variable domain DGGITQSPKYLFRKEGQNVTLSCEQNLNHDAMYWYRQDPGQGLRLIYYSQIVNDFQKGDIAEGYSVSREKKESFPLTVTSAQKNPTAFYLCASSINGRGGTGELFFGEGSRLTVL.

A single count supports this clone. The sample holds other DNA sequences that translate to the same CDR3. The genes are TRBV6-6 and TRBJ2-4; no clear D. Trimming removed 6 bases from V and 0 bases from J, with 15 bases in between. The CDR3 is 16 amino acids. CDR1 and CDR2 from the germline V gene are MNHNY and SVGAGI (reference sequence). The CDR3 region has the DNA TGTGCCAGCAGCCTTCCCCCGACACTAGCCAAAAACATTCAGTACTTC. Protein product: CASSLPPTLAKNIQYF.

The rearrangement uses TRBV5-1 and TRBJ1-1, with TRBD1 as a possible D gene (5 bases). Germline loops: CDR1 SGHRS, CDR2 YFSETQ. V lost 2 bases, J lost 1 base, and 6 bases lay in between. The CDR3 contains 13 residues. Written as DNA, the CDR3 is TGCGCCAGCAGCTTTCAGGGGAACACTGAAGCTTTCTTT. Protein: CASSFQGNTEAFF.

V and J are TRBV2 and TRBJ1-4; 7 bases are a match to TRBD1. V was clipped by 6 bases and J by 7 bases; unmatched bases: 8. The CDR3 has 14 amino acids. In germline, CDR1 is SNHLY, CDR2 FYNNEI. The CDR3 DNA sequence: TGTGCCAGCAGGCTACAGGGGATAATTGAAAAACTGTTTTTT. It yields the protein CASRLQGIIEKLFF.

This clone appeared a single time. The chain joins TRBV5-1 to TRBJ2-2; D is ambiguous. This CDR3 region has 14 residues. Germline-derived CDR1 and CDR2 are SGHRS and YFSETQ. V was pared by 1 base and J by 1 base, with 5 bases between. The CDR3 region is CASSLSGNTGELFF. The CDR3 DNA sequence: TGCGCCAGCAGCTTGTCGGGGAACACCGGGGAGCTGTTTTTT. Full variable domain (missing parts from reference TRBV5-1 and TRBJ2-2): KAGVTQTPRYLIKTRGQQVTLSCSPISGHRSVSWYQQTPGQGLQFLFEYFSETQRNKGNFPGRFSGRQFSNSRSEMNVSTLELGDSALYLCASSLSGNTGELFFGEGSRLTVL.

CDR3 bases: TGTGCCAGTTGTGGAGGGCAGCTCTATGGCTACACCTTC. Encoded protein: CASCGGQLYGYTF. The V call is TRBV19, the J call TRBJ1-2; D uncertain. Germline-derived CDR1 and CDR2 are LNHDA and SQIVND (reference sequence). The V end lost 8 bases, the J end lost 4 bases, and 14 bases lay between the germline ends. The CDR3 contains 13 residues.

The gene calls are TRBV10-1 and TRBJ2-3, with 7 bases matching TRBD2. The CDR3 is made up of 16 amino acids. After removal of 2 bases from V and 7 bases from J, the junction contained 12 bases not matched to a gene. Germline V gives CDR1 WNHNN, CDR2 SYGVQD (reference sequence). The CDR3 sequence: CASSETTSEIGYTQYF. The DNA of the CDR3 is TGCGCCAGCAGTGAGACAACTAGCGAAATTGGGTATACGCAGTATTTT.

This chain joins TRBV28 and TRBJ1-5, with 8 bases that match TRBD1. From germline, CDR1 is MDHEN and CDR2 SYDVKM. The trim removed 10 bases at V and 2 bases at J, leaving 19 bases unmatched. The CDR3 contains 18 residues. CDR3 region: CATEGRTGIPWGNQPQHF. In DNA form, the CDR3 reads TGTGCCACCGAGGGTAGGACAGGGATCCCCTGGGGCAATCAGCCCCAGCATTTT.

This clone was observed a single time. V gene TRBV7-2 combines with J gene TRBJ2-1, with 8 bases aligning to TRBD1. This CDR3 has 14 amino acids. The V gene's germline CDR1 is SGHTA and CDR2 FQGNSA. V gave up 3 bases and J gave up 5 bases; unmatched junction bases: 3. The chain's CDR3 is CASSFGTGNNEQFF. The CDR3 DNA is TGTGCCAGCAGCTTCGGGACAGGTAACAATGAGCAGTTCTTC.

This sequence joins TRBV7-7 and TRBJ2-7; 7 nucleotides match TRBD1. Germline lookup yields CDR1 SSHAT and CDR2 FNYEAQ (reference sequence). The V gene end was trimmed by 6 bases and the J gene end by 4 bases; junction bases not matched to a gene: 3. The CDR3 extends over 12 amino acids. CDR3 region: CASSRDRYEQYF. The DNA for the CDR3 is TGTGCCAGCAGTAGGGACAGATACGAGCAGTACTTC.

J is TRBJ1-4 and V is TRBV5-1; D ambiguous. Germline-derived CDR1 and CDR2 are SGHRS and YFSETQ. The ends were cut back, 5 bases at V and 0 bases at J, with 11 bases in the middle. The CDR3 length is 15 residues. CDR3 bases: TGCGCCAGCAGACGGGCTAGCACAACTAATGAAAAACTGTTTTTT. Translated: CASRRASTTNEKLFF.

The chain joins TRBV2 to TRBJ2-3; TRBD1 agrees at 8 bases. The length of the CDR3 is 15 residues. V shed 10 bases and J 1 base; nucleotides not matched to a gene: 10. CDR1 and CDR2 (germline): SNHLY, FYNNEI. CDR3 sequence: CANQAAGQGTDTQYF. The CDR3 bases are TGTGCCAACCAGGCCGCGGGACAGGGCACAGATACGCAGTATTTT.

V gene TRBV6-1 combines with J gene TRBJ2-1, with TRBD2 identical over 8 bases. CDR3 size: 15 residues. With V trimmed by 4 bases and J by 1 base, 3 bases remained unmatched. Germline V gene data show CDR1 as MNHNS and CDR2 as SASEGT. Here the CDR3 reads CASSGRGVSYNEQFF. The CDR3 nucleotides read TGTGCCAGCAGTGGGCGGGGGGTATCCTACAATGAGCAGTTCTTC.

There are a few counts of this clone. J is TRBJ1-6 and V is TRBV28, with 11 bases aligning to TRBD1. CDR1 and CDR2 from the germline V gene are MDHEN and SYDVKM. V dropped 5 bases and J dropped 8; count of bases not matched to a gene: 8. The CDR3 loop spans 16 amino acids. The CDR3 protein is CASSRPGQGVDSPLHF. CDR3 DNA: TGTGCCAGCAGTCGTCCGGGACAGGGGGTAGATTCACCCCTCCACTTT.

CDR3 DNA: TGTGCCAGCAGTGAAGCCGGGACTAGCGGGAGGGCCAGTGAGCAGTTCTTC. The encoded protein is CASSEAGTSGRASEQFF. J is TRBJ2-1 and V is TRBV25-1; TRBD2 agrees at 16 bases. V gave up 2 bases and J gave up 9 bases; unmatched junction bases: 7. This CDR3 has 17 amino acids. Germline V lookup: CDR1 MGHDK, CDR2 SYGVNS.

The chain has TRBV6-5 and TRBJ2-7, with 7 positions matching TRBD2. After removal of 2 bases from V and 4 bases from J, the junction contained 11 bases not matched to a gene. Germline V lookup: CDR1 MNHEY, CDR2 SVGAGI. This CDR3 region has 16 residues. CDR3 DNA sequence: TGTGCCAGCAGTTACGTTCTCGGGGGGAGTCCGTACGAGCAGTACTTC. It codes for CASSYVLGGSPYEQYF.

The chain uses TRBV5-1 and TRBJ2-1; 15 nucleotides align to TRBD2. The germline gives CDR1 SGHRS, CDR2 YFSETQ. The trim removed 4 bases at V and 14 bases at J, leaving 13 bases unmatched. The CDR3 consists of 16 residues. The CDR3 coding sequence is TGCGCCAGCAGCGTCGGGACTAGCGGGAGGAGGGAAGGGAAGTTCTTC. Protein product: CASSVGTSGRREGKFF.

This chain uses TRBV2 with TRBJ1-6, with 9 bases that match TRBD1. Germline V gene lookup returns CDR1 SNHLY and CDR2 FYNNEI. Trimming at V came to 4 bases and at J to 5 bases, leaving 6 bases not matched to a gene. CDR3 length: 16 amino acids. CDR3: CASSATTGGNNSPLHF. The CDR3 DNA is TGTGCCAGCAGTGCCACGACAGGGGGAAATAATTCACCCCTCCACTTT.